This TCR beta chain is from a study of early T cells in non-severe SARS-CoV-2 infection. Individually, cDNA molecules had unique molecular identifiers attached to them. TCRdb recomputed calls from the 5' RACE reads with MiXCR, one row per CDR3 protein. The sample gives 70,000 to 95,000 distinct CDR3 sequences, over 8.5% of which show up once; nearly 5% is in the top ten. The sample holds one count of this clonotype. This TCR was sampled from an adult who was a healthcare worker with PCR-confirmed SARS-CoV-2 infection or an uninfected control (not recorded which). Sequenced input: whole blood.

The CDR3 reads CATSHSGRGPDTQYF. In DNA form, the CDR3 reads TGTGCCACCAGTCATAGCGGGAGGGGCCCAGATACGCAGTATTTT. This chain joins TRBV24-1 and TRBJ2-3; 11 nucleotides align to TRBD2. Germline assignment: CDR1 KGHDR and CDR2 SFDVKD. The CDR3 spans 15 residues. The V and J ends lost 6 bases and 4 bases, in that order; junction bases with no gene match: 5.